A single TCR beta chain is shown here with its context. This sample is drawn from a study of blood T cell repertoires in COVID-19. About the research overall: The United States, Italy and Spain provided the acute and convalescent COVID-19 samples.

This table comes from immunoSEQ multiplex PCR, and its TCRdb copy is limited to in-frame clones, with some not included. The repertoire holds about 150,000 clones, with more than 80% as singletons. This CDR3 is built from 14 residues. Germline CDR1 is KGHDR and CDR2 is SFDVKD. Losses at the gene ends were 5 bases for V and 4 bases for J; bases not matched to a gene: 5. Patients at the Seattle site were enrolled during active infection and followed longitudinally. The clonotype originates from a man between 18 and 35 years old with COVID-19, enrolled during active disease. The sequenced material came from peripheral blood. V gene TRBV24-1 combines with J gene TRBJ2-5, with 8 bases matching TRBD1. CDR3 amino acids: CATSGRGQRETQYF. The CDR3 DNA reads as TGTGCCACCAGTGGCAGGGGGCAAAGAGAGACCCAGTACTTC.